This T cell receptor (beta chain) was documented in a study of shared clonotypes between healthy human individuals. About the research overall: Contributing individuals were two females and a few males aged 18 to 49.

Only in-frame clones appear in the TCRdb table, and some are missing; sequencing was by immunoSEQ multiplex PCR. The table shows more than 850,000 clones, with around 78% occurring only once. Germline loops: CDR1 SGHRS, CDR2 YFSETQ. V gave up 4 bases and J gave up 8 bases, with 12 bases separating them. The CDR3 sequence is 13 residues long. CD4+ cells were split into CD45RA+ naive and CD45RA-negative memory subsets. The specimen sequenced was memory CD4+ T cells from PBMCs. Subset: CD45RA-negative fraction. The rearrangement joins TRBV5-1 to TRBJ1-4; no definite D call. This receptor was identified in a man in his late teens or twenties in good health. Some clones in this sample may be carry-over from other donors' samples. The CDR3 DNA sequence: TGCGCCAGCAGCCCGGCGGTCGAAGAAAAACTGTTTTTT. Its translation is CASSPAVEEKLFF.